This TCR beta chain was documented in a study of T cells in Graves' hyperthyroidism and ophthalmopathy. Germline CDR1 is MGHRA and CDR2 is YSYEKL. The CDR3 spans 15 residues. The PBMCs were sourced from fresh peripheral blood (more than 8.5 ml). Study-level points and caveats: Blood held most thyroid clonotypes expanded above 0.001 frequency. A model of 13 V-J features distinguished ophthalmopathy from stable hyperthyroidism.

Comment on this clonotype: Its antigen is unknown. At one of its ends the junction is not consistent with the germline gene, which may arise from a read error.

The investigators amplified TCR beta CDR3 regions from RNA transcripts. HTBI primers drove first-round RT-PCR of the TCR CDR3. TCRdb independently ran MiXCR on the multiplex PCR reads; one entry per CDR3 protein. The data hold a few hundred thousand distinct CDR3 sequences, with approximately 13% observed a single time. The chain employs TRBV4-1 and TRBJ2-7; no firm D call. The receptor was isolated from a young woman with Graves' hyperthyroidism. Sequencing input: blood. In DNA, the CDR3 is TGCGCCAGCAACCAAGCGCTGGGCATCTCCTACGAGCAGTACTTC. This sequence encodes CASNQALGISYEQYF.